This T cell receptor (beta chain) was identified during a study of Tregs in tolerant kidney transplant recipients. The V and J ends lost 7 bases and 5 bases, in that order; junction bases with no gene match: 11. The CDR3 contains 16 residues. CDR1 is SGHRS, CDR2 YFSETQ, per germline. CD4+CD25+CD127- Tregs, CD4+CD25- non-Tregs, CD4 and CD8 cells were sorted. Regulatory T cells were sorted from thawed PBMCs rested overnight at 37°C with approximately 180 IU/ml IL-2. The assay was immunoSEQ multiplex PCR, and TCRdb's table has in-frame clones only and misses some. Counted here are 50,000 to 80,000 clones, less than 98% occurring once; the ten biggest clones make up 0.34%.

The sequence came from a human donor who received a combined kidney and bone marrow transplant. The chain combines TRBV5-1 with TRBJ2-1, with 11 positions matching TRBD2. The specimen was Tregs from blood, collected before the transplant. The CDR3 is CASSTSGTSGHNEQFF. CDR3 DNA sequence: TGCGCCAGCTCGACCTCCGGGACTAGCGGACACAATGAGCAGTTCTTC.